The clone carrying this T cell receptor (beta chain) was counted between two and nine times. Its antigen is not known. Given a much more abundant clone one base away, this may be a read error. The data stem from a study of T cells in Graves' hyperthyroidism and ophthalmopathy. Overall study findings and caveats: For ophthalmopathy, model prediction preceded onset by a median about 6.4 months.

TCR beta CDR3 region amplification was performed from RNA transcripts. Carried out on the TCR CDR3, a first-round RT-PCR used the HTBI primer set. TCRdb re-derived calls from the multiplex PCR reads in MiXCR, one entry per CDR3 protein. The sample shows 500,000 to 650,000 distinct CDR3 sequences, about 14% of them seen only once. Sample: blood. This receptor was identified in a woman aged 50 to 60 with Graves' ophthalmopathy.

This chain's CDR3 is CASSYYRDTLQETQYF. Written as DNA, the CDR3 is TGTGCCAGCAGTTACTACCGGGACACTCTACAGGAGACCCAGTACTTC. V gene TRBV6-2 or TRBV6-3 combines with J gene TRBJ2-5, with D tentatively TRBD1 (6 bases). Trimming removed 1 base at V and 5 bases at J, with 17 bases between. CDR1 MNHEY and CDR2 SVGEGT come from the germline V gene. The CDR3 extends over 16 amino acids.